The 7 T cell receptor beta chains below come from one sample, sequenced in a study of shared T cell receptors in the human thymus. The data were produced by immunoSEQ multiplex PCR, yet TCRdb's version contains in-frame clones alone and is incomplete. This table has about 660,000 clones, around nine tenths appearing once. This sample also appeared in a second study, on human thymus T cells.

Specimen: thymocytes. The receptors shown here come from a boy under two years old with a congenital heart defect.

The rearrangement links TRBV28 to TRBJ2-7, with D possibly being TRBD2 (5 bases). In germline, CDR1 is MDHEN, CDR2 SYDVKM. This CDR3 has 13 residues. The ends were cut back, 8 bases at V and 1 base at J, with 12 bases in the middle. The CDR3 loop reads CASSEAASYEQYF. The CDR3 bases are TGTGCCAGCTCGGAGGCGGCATCCTACGAGCAGTACTTC.

The chain is built from TRBV5-5 and TRBJ1-2; 9 bases line up with TRBD1. This CDR3 comprises 16 residues. The junction had 6 bases not matched to a gene; V was cut back by 0 bases and J by 3 bases. Germline CDR1 is SGHKS and CDR2 is YYEKEE (reference sequence). The DNA for the CDR3 is TGTGCCAGCAGCTTGGGACAGGGGGAGCAAGACTATGGCTACACCTTC. Residues: CASSLGQGEQDYGYTF.

V gene TRBV2 combines with J gene TRBJ2-2; perhaps TRBD2 as D (5 bases). Trimming shortened V by 3 bases and J by 10 bases, and 9 bases separated the two germline ends. Germline V gene data show CDR1 as SNHLY and CDR2 as FYNNEI. The length of the CDR3 is 12 residues. This CDR3 reads CASSDGVSELFF. The DNA of the CDR3 is TGTGCCAGCAGTGACGGGGTATCGGAGCTGTTTTTT.

The rearrangement joins TRBV5-8 to TRBJ2-5; 9 bases line up with TRBD1. V shed 4 bases and J 0 bases; nucleotides not matched to a gene: 7. The germline CDR1 and CDR2 sequences are SGHTS and YDEGEE. The CDR3 spans 16 residues. The CDR3 DNA is TGTGCCAGCAGCAGACCCCGACAGGGGGACCAAGAGACCCAGTACTTC. Translating gives CASSRPRQGDQETQYF.

This chain links TRBV4-2 with TRBJ2-2, with D perhaps TRBD2 (5 bases). Between the trimmed V and J ends, which lost 1 base and 1 base, there was a span of 10 bases. Germline V gives CDR1 LGHNA, CDR2 YNFKEQ. This CDR3 contains 16 residues. As DNA, the CDR3 is TGTGCCAGCAGCCAAGGTCCAGCGGAGAACACCGGGGAGCTGTTTTTT. Residues: CASSQGPAENTGELFF.

This chain connects TRBV30 to TRBJ1-6, with no clear D. CDR3 length equals 13 residues. CDR1 GTSNPN and CDR2 SVGIG come from the germline V gene (reference sequence). V was cut by 8 bases and J by 9 bases, with 17 bases left in between. In nucleotides, the CDR3 is TGTGCCCGATCAGCGGGGATAGGTTCACCCCTCCACTTT. Translation: CARSAGIGSPLHF. The full variable domain, completed using reference TRBV30 and TRBJ1-6, is SQTIHQWPATLVQPVGSPLSLECTVEGTSNPNLYWYRQAAGRGLQLLFYSVGIGQISSEVPQNLSASRPQDRQFILSSKKLLLSDSGFYLCARSAGIGSPLHFGNGTRLTVT.

The chain links TRBV10-3 to TRBJ2-1; D may be TRBD1 (6 bases). The CDR3 is 14 residues long. The germline gives CDR1 ENHRY, CDR2 SYGVKD. V gave up 9 bases and J gave up 6 bases, with 18 bases separating them. CDR3 sequence (DNA): TGTGCCATTCCTGACAGGACCCGTCTCAATGAGCAGTTCTTC. Amino acids: CAIPDRTRLNEQFF.